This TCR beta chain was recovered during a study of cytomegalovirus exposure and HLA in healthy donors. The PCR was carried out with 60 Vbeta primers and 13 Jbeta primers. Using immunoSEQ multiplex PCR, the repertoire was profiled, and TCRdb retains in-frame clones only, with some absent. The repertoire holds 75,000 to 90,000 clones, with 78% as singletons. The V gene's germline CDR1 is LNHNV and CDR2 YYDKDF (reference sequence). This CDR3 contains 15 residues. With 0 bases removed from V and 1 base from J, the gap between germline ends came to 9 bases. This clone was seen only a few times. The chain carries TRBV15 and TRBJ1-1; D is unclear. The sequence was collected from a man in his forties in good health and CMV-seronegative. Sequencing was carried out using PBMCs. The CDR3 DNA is TGTGCCACCAGCAGAGATCTCGCGGAGAACACTGAAGCTTTCTTT. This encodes CATSRDLAENTEAFF.